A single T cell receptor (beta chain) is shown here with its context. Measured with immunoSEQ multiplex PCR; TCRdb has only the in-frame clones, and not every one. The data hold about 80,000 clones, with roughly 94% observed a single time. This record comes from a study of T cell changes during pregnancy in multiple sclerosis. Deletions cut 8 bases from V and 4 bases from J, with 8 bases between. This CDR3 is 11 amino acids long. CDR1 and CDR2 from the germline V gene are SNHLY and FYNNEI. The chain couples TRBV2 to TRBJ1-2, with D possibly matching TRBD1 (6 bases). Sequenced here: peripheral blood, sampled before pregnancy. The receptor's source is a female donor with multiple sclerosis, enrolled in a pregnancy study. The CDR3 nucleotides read TGTGCCAGCCGGGGGGCCTATGGCTACACCTTC. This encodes CASRGAYGYTF.